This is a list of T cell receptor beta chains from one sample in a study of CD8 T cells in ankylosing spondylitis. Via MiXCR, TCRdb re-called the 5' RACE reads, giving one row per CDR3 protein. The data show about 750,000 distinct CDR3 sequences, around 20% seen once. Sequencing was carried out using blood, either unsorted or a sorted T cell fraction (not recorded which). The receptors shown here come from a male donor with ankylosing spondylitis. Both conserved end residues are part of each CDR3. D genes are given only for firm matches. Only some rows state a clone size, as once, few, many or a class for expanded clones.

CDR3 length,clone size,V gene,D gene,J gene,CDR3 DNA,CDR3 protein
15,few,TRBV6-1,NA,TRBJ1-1,TGTGCCAGCAGTGGGAGGTCGACAGGAAACACTGAAGCTTTCTTT,CASSGRSTGNTEAFF
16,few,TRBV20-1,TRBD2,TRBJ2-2,TGCAGTGCCCAGACTAGCGGGGGCCCGAACACCGGGGAGCTGTTTTTT,CSAQTSGGPNTGELFF
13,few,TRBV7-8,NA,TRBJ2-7,TGTGCCAGCAGCCCAAGGGACTTCTACGAGCAGTACTTC,CASSPRDFYEQYF
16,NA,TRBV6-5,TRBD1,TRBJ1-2,TGTGCCAGCAGTTACTCGGGAGGGACAGGGATTTTTGGCTACACCTTC,CASSYSGGTGIFGYTF
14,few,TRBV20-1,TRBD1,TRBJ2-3,TGCAGTGCTGATTTACAGGGGGCGACAGATACGCAGTATTTT,CSADLQGATDTQYF
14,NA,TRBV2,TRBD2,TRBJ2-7,TGTGCCAGACAGGTGGTGCGGGAGAGGTACGAGCAGTACTTC,CARQVVRERYEQYF
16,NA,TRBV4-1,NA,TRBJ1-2,TGCGCCAGCAGCCCGACGCAGACAGGATCTAACTATGGCTACACCTTC,CASSPTQTGSNYGYTF
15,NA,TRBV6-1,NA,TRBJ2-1,TGTGCCAGCAGCCTTAGCGGAAGATCCTACAATGAGCAGTTCTTC,CASSLSGRSYNEQFF
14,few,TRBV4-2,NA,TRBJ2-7,TGTGCCAGCAGCCAAGCTGGTCTTCCTTACGAGCAGTACTTC,CASSQAGLPYEQYF
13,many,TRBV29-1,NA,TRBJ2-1,TGCAGCGTTCAACAGGGTAACTACAATGAGCAGTTCTTC,CSVQQGNYNEQFF
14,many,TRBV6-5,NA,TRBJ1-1,TGTGCCAGCAGTTACTTGGGGGGAAGTATTGAAGCTTTCTTT,CASSYLGGSIEAFF
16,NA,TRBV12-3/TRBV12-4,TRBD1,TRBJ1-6,TGTGCCAGCAGTTCTCGAGACAGGGGTAGTACTTCACCCCTCCACTTT,CASSSRDRGSTSPLHF
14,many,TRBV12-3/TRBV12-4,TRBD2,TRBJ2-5,TGTGCCAGCAGTTCAGGGCGCGGGGGAGAGACCCAGTACTTC,CASSSGRGGETQYF
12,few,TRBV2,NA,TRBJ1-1,TGTGCCAGCAGTTACGTGGGCACTGAAGCTTTCTTT,CASSYVGTEAFF
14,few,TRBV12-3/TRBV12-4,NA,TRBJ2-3,TGTGCCAGCAGTTCGACAGATAGCACAGATACGCAGTATTTT,CASSSTDSTDTQYF
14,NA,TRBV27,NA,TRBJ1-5,TGTGCCAGCAGTTTGCGTCAGCGCAATCAGCCCCAGCATTTT,CASSLRQRNQPQHF
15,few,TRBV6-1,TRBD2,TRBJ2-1,TGTGCCAGCAGGACCGGACTAGCGTCTAACAATGAGCAGTTCTTC,CASRTGLASNNEQFF
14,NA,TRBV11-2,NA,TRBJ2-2,TGTGCCAGCAGCACTATAAGGGGGACCGGGGAGCTGTTTTTT,CASSTIRGTGELFF
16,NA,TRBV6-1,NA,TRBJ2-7,TGTGCCAGCAGGCCTCCGGACCAACTGGACGGGTACGAGCAGTACTTC,CASRPPDQLDGYEQYF
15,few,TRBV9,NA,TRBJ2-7,TGTGCCAGCCCCAAGCCCAGCCGGAAGCATTACGAGCAGTACTTC,CASPKPSRKHYEQYF
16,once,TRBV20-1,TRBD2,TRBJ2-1,TGCAGTGCTAGAGGGGCTAGCGGGCCCTCCTACAATGAGCAGTTCTTC,CSARGASGPSYNEQFF
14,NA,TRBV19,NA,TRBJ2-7,TGTGCCAGTAGCCACACATGGGGAACCTACGAGCAGTACTTC,CASSHTWGTYEQYF
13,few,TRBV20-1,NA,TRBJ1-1,TGCAGTGCTAGAGATCCCGCCAGGCGGGAAGCTTTCTTT,CSARDPARREAFF
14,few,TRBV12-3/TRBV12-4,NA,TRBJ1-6,TGTGCCAGCACCCCGTGGAGGGATAATTCACCCCTCCACTTT,CASTPWRDNSPLHF
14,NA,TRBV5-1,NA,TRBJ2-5,TGCGCCAGCAGCTTCGTCGGTGGGGAGGAGACCCAGTACTTC,CASSFVGGEETQYF
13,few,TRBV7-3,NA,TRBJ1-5,TGTGCCAGCAGCCCTACAGTCGGGCAGCCCCAGCATTTT,CASSPTVGQPQHF
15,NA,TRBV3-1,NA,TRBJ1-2,TGTGCCAGCAGCCAAGCGCAGAGAGGGCTGAAGGTCTACACCTTC,CASSQAQRGLKVYTF
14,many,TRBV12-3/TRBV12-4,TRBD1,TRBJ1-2,TGTGCCAGCAGTTTCAGGGGGGAAGGATACGGCTACACCTTC,CASSFRGEGYGYTF
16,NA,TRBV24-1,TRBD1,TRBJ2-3,TGTGCCACCAGTGATCCACGGGACAGGGCCCCAGATACGCAGTATTTT,CATSDPRDRAPDTQYF
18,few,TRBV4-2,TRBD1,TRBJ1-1,TGTGCCAGCAGCCAAGGAGGACAAGGGGGCGTTTTGAGCACTGAAGCTTTCTTT,CASSQGGQGGVLSTEAFF
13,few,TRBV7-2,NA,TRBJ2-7,TGTGCCAGCAGCTTAGGGCGGGGCGACGAGCAGTACTTC,CASSLGRGDEQYF
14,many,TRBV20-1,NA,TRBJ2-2,TGCAGTGCTAGAGAGGGCGGGAACACCGGGGAGCTGTTTTTT,CSAREGGNTGELFF
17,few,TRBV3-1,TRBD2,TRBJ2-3,TGTGCCAGCAGCCAAGATCGGGCGGGGGGAAGAACAGATACGCAGTATTTT,CASSQDRAGGRTDTQYF
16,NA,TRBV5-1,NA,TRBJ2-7,TGCGCCAGCAGCTTGGGCAGTAGCATTCATCCTTACGAGCAGTACTTC,CASSLGSSIHPYEQYF
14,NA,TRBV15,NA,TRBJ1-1,TGTGCCACCAGCAGAGATTGGGGCGTTGGTGAAGCTTTCTTT,CATSRDWGVGEAFF
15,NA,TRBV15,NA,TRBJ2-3,TGTGCCACCAGCAGAGACCAGGGGCCTGGGGATACGCAGTATTTT,CATSRDQGPGDTQYF
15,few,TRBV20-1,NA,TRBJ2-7,TGCAGTGCCTCGAAACGGGGGAAGAGCTCCTACGAGCAGTACTTC,CSASKRGKSSYEQYF
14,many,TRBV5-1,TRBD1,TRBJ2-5,TGTGCCAGCAGCTCAGGGACAGGACAAGAGACCCAGTACTTC,CASSSGTGQETQYF
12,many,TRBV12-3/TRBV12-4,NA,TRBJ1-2,TGTGCCAGCAGTTTTTGGGGCTATGGCTACACCTTC,CASSFWGYGYTF
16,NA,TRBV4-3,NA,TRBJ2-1,TGCGCCAGCAGCCAAGGCGAACGGACAGACTACAATGAGCAGTTCTTC,CASSQGERTDYNEQFF
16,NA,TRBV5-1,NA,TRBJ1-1,TGCGCCAGCAGCTTGGTTGCAGGGGTAATGAACACTGAAGCTTTCTTT,CASSLVAGVMNTEAFF
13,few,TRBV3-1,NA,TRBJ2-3,TGTGCCAGCAGGGCCCCCCCGGGACCTACGCAGTATTTT,CASRAPPGPTQYF
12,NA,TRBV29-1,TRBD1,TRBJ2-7,TGCAGCGCAATGACAGGGTGGTACGAGCAGTACTTC,CSAMTGWYEQYF